This T cell receptor beta chain appears in the sequencing data of a study of regulatory T cells in long-lasting Graves disease. The study, taken as a whole, reports: Shared public clonotypes totalled some 2,500 in persistent patients, compared with roughly 970 in new patients.

Notes on this clonotype: Its target is unknown.

CDR1 and CDR2 (germline): DFQATT, SNEGSKA (reference sequence). Unmatched junction bases numbered 6, after V lost 0 bases and J lost 0 bases. This CDR3 contains 17 residues. Time point denoted: newly diagnosed GD, antithyroid drugs for less than 3 months. There was RNA extracted from PBMCs, and the TCR library was made from it. The guidelines of the American Thyroid Association were the basis for diagnosing Graves' disease. According to the study, TCR beta libraries were built with iRepertoire HTBI primers and CDR3-region Arm-PCR. MiXCR, applied by TCRdb to the multiplex PCR reads, yields one record per CDR3 protein. The repertoire holds fewer than 650,000 distinct CDR3 sequences, with 16% as singletons. These data were also filed under a second study, of T cells in Graves' hyperthyroidism and ophthalmopathy. As that report states: Aged 18 to 65, the patients had hyperthyroidism that was newly diagnosed and had lasted under 2 months.

This TCR derives from a woman aged 25 to 39 with Graves disease. Sequencing used peripheral blood mononuclear cells (PBMCs), obtained at new diagnosis, from a patient treated with antithyroid drugs. The rearrangement links TRBV20-1 to TRBJ2-3; 10 nucleotides agree with TRBD2. The CDR3 nucleotides are TGCAGTGCTAGAGATAGTCTAGCGGGGGCTAGCACAGATACGCAGTATTTT. Translated, it gives CSARDSLAGASTDTQYF.